This T cell receptor beta chain is from a study of PD-L1 blockade in urothelial cancer. Overall study context: Male sex and bladder-origin urothelial cancer characterized about 90% of the roughly 29 patients.

Time point meaning: pretreatment peripheral blood. Measured with immunoSEQ multiplex PCR; TCRdb has only the in-frame clones, and not every one. Of approximately 90,000 clones listed, more than 75% are singletons. Trimming took 8 bases from V and 7 from J; bases not matched to a gene: 14. This CDR3 has 14 residues. Germline V gene data show CDR1 as MNHEY and CDR2 as SVGAGI. The sample was PBMCs, taken around atezolizumab (anti-PD-L1) treatment. The V call is TRBV6-5, the J call TRBJ2-7; 7 positions match TRBD1. The sequence came from a man aged 55 to 70 with urothelial cancer. Here the CDR3 DNA reads TGTGCCAGCCGGACAGGAGGACCCTCACAGGAGCAGTACTTC. Translation gives CASRTGGPSQEQYF.